These T cell receptor beta chains were read from a single sample in a study of T cell responses to AZD1222 COVID-19 vaccine. Some clones are missing from TCRdb's copy, which holds only in-frame ones; the method was immunoSEQ multiplex PCR. The table records 99,000 or so clones, 93% of them present only once. The sample in question was peripheral blood, obtained on day 0 of AZD1222 vaccination. Receptors originate from an adult in good health. Each CDR3 is given with its conserved first and last residue. A D gene is named only where the DNA matches it firmly. Only part of the rows carry a size: once, few, many, or a class if the clone is expanded.

TRBV18	NA	TRBD2	TRBJ2-5	TGTGCCAGCTCACCACCCTTGACGGGACTAGCGGGAACAGAGACCCAGTACTTC	CASSPPLTGLAGTETQYF
TRBV10-2	NA	NA	TRBJ2-1	TGCGCCAGCAGTGCCCTCGCCGCGGGGAGAAACAATGAGCAGTTCTTC	CASSALAAGRNNEQFF
TRBV2	NA	NA	TRBJ2-3	TGTGCCAGCAGTGTACAGAACTCAAAGCGACAGTATTTT	CASSVQNSKRQYF
TRBV11-2	NA	NA	TRBJ2-7	TGTGCCAGCAGCTCTACTTTCGGGCCCTTAAACGAGCAGTACTTC	CASSSTFGPLNEQYF
TRBV12-3/TRBV12-4	NA	NA	TRBJ1-2	TGTGCCAGCAGCGAGGGTGACTATGGCTACACCTTC	CASSEGDYGYTF
TRBV7-9	NA	NA	TRBJ1-4	TGTGCCAGCAGCCTCCAACAAGGAAAACTGTTTTTT	CASSLQQGKLFF
TRBV27	NA	TRBD2	TRBJ2-7	TGTGCCAGCAGTTCGTGGACTAGCGGGAATTACGAGCAGTACTTC	CASSSWTSGNYEQYF
TRBV9	NA	NA	TRBJ2-1	TGTGCCAGCAGTCCCCCGGGTAGCTCCTACAATGAGCAGTTCTTC	CASSPPGSSYNEQFF
TRBV19	NA	TRBD2	TRBJ2-3	TGTGCCAGTAGTGGGACTACGATTAGCACAGATACGCAGTATTTT	CASSGTTISTDTQYF
TRBV20-1	NA	NA	TRBJ2-7	TGCAGTGCTAGTGCTGGCGGAAGCTCCTACGAGCAGTACTTC	CSASAGGSSYEQYF
TRBV11-3	NA	TRBD1	TRBJ2-3	TGTGCCAGCAGGGGACAGAGGAACACAGATACGCAGTATTTT	CASRGQRNTDTQYF
TRBV7-2	NA	NA	TRBJ2-1	TGTGCCAGCAGCATATTGGGTCTAGCTAGCAATGAGCAGTTCTTC	CASSILGLASNEQFF
TRBV2	NA	NA	TRBJ2-6	TGTGCCAGCAGTTCCGAATCTGGGGCCAACGTCCTGACTTTC	CASSSESGANVLTF
TRBV28	NA	NA	TRBJ1-1	TGTGCCAGCCGAGTAGACTGGACTGAAGCTTTCTTT	CASRVDWTEAFF
TRBV5-6	NA	NA	TRBJ1-1	TGTGCCAGCAGCCCAACTGGGGGGGTCACTGAAGCTTTCTTT	CASSPTGGVTEAFF
TRBV27	NA	TRBD1	TRBJ2-7	TGTGCCAGCAGACGAGACAGGGATCGCTACGAGCAGTACTTC	CASRRDRDRYEQYF
TRBV2	NA	TRBD2	TRBJ2-1	TGTGCCAGCAGTGAGGTTGAGCGGGAGGTAGGCAATGAGCAGTTCTTC	CASSEVEREVGNEQFF
TRBV7-9	NA	NA	TRBJ1-1	TGTGCCAGCGGGGAACGGGGACCCGGCGACACTGAAGCTTTCTTT	CASGERGPGDTEAFF
TRBV27	NA	TRBD2	TRBJ2-1	TGTGCCACCAGACTAGCGGGAGAAGAGCAGTTCTTC	CATRLAGEEQFF
TRBV11-3	NA	NA	TRBJ2-3	TGTGCCAGCAGCTCGTCTATCATAGATACGCAGTATTTT	CASSSSIIDTQYF
TRBV28	NA	TRBD1	TRBJ2-7	TGTGCCAGCAGTTTCCCGGGACAGGGTTACGAGCAGTACTTC	CASSFPGQGYEQYF
TRBV5-1	NA	NA	TRBJ2-1	TGCGCCAGTAGAACAGCTCTCGGAAATGAGCAGTTCTTC	CASRTALGNEQFF
TRBV28	once	TRBD1	TRBJ2-4	TGTGCCAGCAGTTCACCCATGGACAGGGGAAGAAACATTCAGTACTTC	CASSSPMDRGRNIQYF
TRBV14	once	NA	TRBJ1-2	TGTGCCAGCAGCCACCCGAACGGGGATGGCTACACCTTC	CASSHPNGDGYTF
TRBV12-3/TRBV12-4	NA	NA	TRBJ2-7	TGTGCCAGCAGTAAGTTGGAGACCTACGAGCAGTACTTC	CASSKLETYEQYF
TRBV3-1/TRBV3-2	NA	TRBD1	TRBJ2-3	TGTGCCGCTGGGGGACAGATAACTAGCACAGATACGCAGTATTTT	CAAGGQITSTDTQYF
TRBV7-8	once	NA	TRBJ2-7	TGTGCCAGCAGCCCGCAGTGGAAAACGGACTTCAGGGACGAGCAGTACTTC	CASSPQWKTDFRDEQYF
TRBV5-1	NA	TRBD2	TRBJ2-1	TGCGCCAGCAGCTTGAGCGGGAGGTTCCATGAGCAGTTCTTC	CASSLSGRFHEQFF
TRBV19	few	TRBD1	TRBJ2-2	TGTGCCAGTAGTACGGGCACAGGGGGCTACGCCGGGGAGCTGTTTTTT	CASSTGTGGYAGELFF
TRBV4-2	NA	NA	TRBJ1-5	TGTGCCAGCAGCCGAATACAGGGCCAGCCCCAGCATTTT	CASSRIQGQPQHF
TRBV18	NA	NA	TRBJ2-1	TGTGCCAGCTCACCACCGAGAGGGAGCTCCTACAATGAGCAGTTCTTC	CASSPPRGSSYNEQFF
TRBV24-1	NA	NA	TRBJ1-4	TGTGCCACCAGTGGTGCAATCAGGGGTGGGGACTTTGCTGAAAAACTGTTTTTT	CATSGAIRGGDFAEKLFF
TRBV19	NA	NA	TRBJ1-1	TGTGCCAGTAGTATAGGAACGGGGAACACTGAAGCTTTCTTT	CASSIGTGNTEAFF
TRBV5-1	once	NA	TRBJ1-6	TGCGCCAGCAGCTTGAGGGGACGTGACAATTCACCCCTCCACTTT	CASSLRGRDNSPLHF
TRBV5-1	NA	NA	TRBJ2-3	TGCGCCAGCAGCTTGGTTGCGGGAAGGCATCTAGATACGCAGTATTTT	CASSLVAGRHLDTQYF
TRBV10-2	NA	NA	TRBJ1-1	TGCGCCAGCAGTGCGGGTCCCGAAGCTTTCTTT	CASSAGPEAFF
TRBV4-2	few	TRBD2	TRBJ2-3	TGTGCCAGCAGCCAAGGGTGGTTAGCGGGAGGAGTTTTGGGAGATACGCAGTATTTT	CASSQGWLAGGVLGDTQYF
TRBV29-1	NA	TRBD1	TRBJ1-2	TGCAGCGTTGGTAAGGGGGCCGCGCGTGGCTACACCTTC	CSVGKGAARGYTF
TRBV6-1	NA	NA	TRBJ2-3	TGTGCCAGCAGTGCGACGGCTAGCTGGAGCACAGATACGCAGTATTTT	CASSATASWSTDTQYF
TRBV24-1	NA	TRBD1	TRBJ1-2	TGTGCCACCAGTGATTCGGGACAGGGTTACTATGGCTACACCTTC	CATSDSGQGYYGYTF
TRBV28	once	TRBD2	TRBJ2-3	TGTGCCAGCAATAGCGGGAGGGCCAGTTCGGATACGCAGTATTTT	CASNSGRASSDTQYF
TRBV21-1	NA	NA	TRBJ1-6	TGTGCCAGCAGCAATCATGACAGGGTCTTACATTCACCCCTCCACTTT	CASSNHDRVLHSPLHF
TRBV3-1/TRBV3-2	NA	NA	TRBJ2-2	TGTGCCAGCAGCCCCCGGGACAAGAACACCGGGGAGCTGTTTTTT	CASSPRDKNTGELFF
TRBV6-2/TRBV6-3	NA	TRBD2	TRBJ2-1	TGTGCCAGCAGTTACCGACTAGCGGGAGGGGATGAGCAGTTCTTC	CASSYRLAGGDEQFF
TRBV24-1	NA	TRBD2	TRBJ2-3	TGTGCCACCAGTGAACGTAGCGGGCAGCGCATGTATTTT	CATSERSGQRMYF